The TCR beta chain described here comes from a study of CD8+ T cells in alopecia areata (dated by TCRdb to the late 2010s). Turning to the overall study: Treated patients were enrolled in an open-label pilot trial of oral tofacitinib at 5 to 10 mg twice daily for moderate-to-severe alopecia areata. For the treated patients, the SALT score, which quantifies what percentage of scalp surface area is affected, served as the measure of disease severity. TCRbeta CDR3 regions were amplified by immunoSEQ multiplex PCR with 35 Vbeta forward and 13 Jbeta reverse primers. Patients received tofacitinib for 6 to 18 months and were then followed off drug for 6 months to check for delayed response and recurrence. Scalp clonality was compared across normal scalp (n=4), patchy alopecia areata scalp (n=8), and alopecia totalis/universalis scalp (n=8). Scalp tissue and sorted CD4+ and CD8+ peripheral blood T cells from patchy and totalis/universalis alopecia areata patients and from healthy controls were covered by human TCRbeta sequencing. The study used high-throughput TCRbeta sequencing to examine T cell clonal expansion in alopecia areata, in both the C3H/HeJ mouse model and human patients. RNA was obtained with the PAXgene miRNA kit for fixed scalp, the miRNeasy kit for PBMCs, and the RNeasy kit for mouse skin. Biopsies were taken from tofacitinib-treated patients at baseline and again at 4 and 24 weeks into treatment, and several of those patients also had a later scalp biopsy.

Interpreted using the paper, the time point label stands for: more than 3 weeks on oral tofacitinib. Read against the paper, the sample's treatment or condition label means: oral pan-JAK inhibitor, 5-10 mg twice daily. Lesional scalp punch biopsies and peripheral blood were obtained from alopecia areata patients. After PBMCs were isolated by density centrifugation and stained for CD3, CD4 and CD8, a FACSAria was used to sort CD4+ and CD8+ T cells. This clone was seen a handful of times. This clone's antigen is unknown. No base quality information exists; no much larger clone differs at one position. Library method: the immunoSEQ multiplex PCR assay. For TCR sequencing, RNA was extracted from every sample and reverse transcribed into cDNA to serve as template. First-strand cDNA was synthesized with SuperScript III using a 2:1 mix of oligo-dT and random hexamers. A synthetic immune receptor repertoire was used to assess amplification bias, and residual bias was removed computationally. The authors' pipeline ran thus. Raw reads were preprocessed for error removal, and CDR3 was defined according to IMGT conventions as running from the conserved cysteine to phenylalanine. Clonality was calculated as 1 minus Shannon entropy normalized by log2 of the number of productive unique TCRs. Whether scalp clones were CD4 or CD8 was inferred by matching scalp TCRbeta sequences against CD4 and CD8 repertoires sorted from blood. TCRdb stores this immuneACCESS table with in-frame sequences only. Part of the clones is absent; in the studies checked, under half of the shortfall reflects unresolved V genes, and no reason is known for the rest. That table furnishes V, J and clone size, whereas the DNA furnished D and trimming. This sample is represented by around 200,000 clones; 55% to 70% of them were singletons. The ten biggest clones cover approximately 0.7% of the sample.

The study at large found these results: TCR sequences shared between patients were less clear than in mice, possibly partly because of HLA diversity in the patient population. Because the treated cohort was small and included a single nonresponder, larger studies are needed to assess links between baseline CD8+ expansion and response. Resident alphabeta T cells in normal human skin are also sequenced, complicating scalp TCR repertoire analysis, unlike mouse skin dominated by gammadelta T cells. Compared with normal scalp, lesional scalp, particularly in alopecia totalis/universalis, had higher clonality and more expanded CD8+ clones, which suggests antigenic drive. With tofacitinib, both scalp clonality and the number of expanded CD8+ clones among the top 100 scalp clones went down significantly. During tofacitinib treatment, many expanded lesional clones stuck around in both scalp and blood, and this persistence may partly explain why relapse happens after treatment is stopped.

For CDR1 and CDR2, the germline V gene lists SGHTA and FQGNSA. Reading from cysteine to phenylalanine, the CDR3 counts 16 amino acids. The DNA shown is the 48-base CDR3, in frame from base 1. V is pruned by 3 bases and J by 2 bases, leaving 8 bases of the junction without a gene match. The rearrangement combines TRBV7-2 with TRBJ2-3; a stretch of 7 junction bases matches TRBD2. The receptor comes from a human donor with alopecia areata. The specimen comprised CD4+ T cells sorted from blood, sampled at week 4, from a patient treated with tofacitinib. The DNA sequence reads TGTGCCAGCAGCTTGATGCCGGGGGACTACACAGATACGCAGTATTTT. Protein translation: CASSLMPGDYTDTQYF.